This TCR beta chain stems from a study of CD8+ T cells in alopecia areata. Broader study findings: The study found higher clonality in lesional than normal scalp, especially in alopecia totalis/universalis. Compared with mice, patients displayed less clear TCR sharing, possibly for HLA-related reasons. Tofacitinib delivered significant drops in scalp clonality and in expanded CD8+ clones among the top 100.

With regard to this clone: What it binds is not known.

Per germline, CDR1 SGHRS and CDR2 YFSETQ. There are 17 residues in the CDR3. J lost 8 bases, V lost 4 bases, and 10 bases had no gene match. Treatment of the sample: oral pan-JAK inhibitor, 5-10 mg twice daily. RNA, once extracted, was reverse transcribed into cDNA for use as the sequencing template. Data came from immunoSEQ multiplex PCR; TCRdb stores just in-frame clones and leaves some out. The table lists under 150,000 clones, roughly four fifths of them singletons. The chain links TRBV5-1 to TRBJ2-1, with TRBD2 matching 15 bases. The sample in question was CD8+ T cells sorted from blood, obtained at week 4, from a patient treated with tofacitinib. The sequence derives from a human donor with alopecia areata. CDR3 loop: CASSPGLAGGSFDEQFF. CDR3 bases: TGCGCCAGCAGCCCCGGACTAGCGGGGGGGTCATTCGATGAGCAGTTCTTC.